This TCR beta chain was recovered during a study of post-analysis software for immune sequencing data. This clonotype was seen more than once but under ten times. The TCR beta cDNA libraries carried unique molecular identifiers. cDNA molecules numbering roughly 500,000 came from approximately 0.91 to 9.4 million T cells. TCRdb re-derived calls from the PCR reads in MiXCR, one entry per CDR3 protein. The sample has 600,000 to 700,000 distinct CDR3 sequences, 59% seen once. The sequenced sample consisted of blood. The receptor was isolated from a girl under 10 years old with multiple sclerosis.

CDR3 nucleotides: TGTGCCAGCAGCTTAGTGGACTTGGGCAGGGGGATGGAGACCCAGTACTTC. It translates to CASSLVDLGRGMETQYF. This rearrangement joins TRBV7-7 to TRBJ2-5; TRBD1 aligns across 7 bases. From germline, CDR1 is SSHAT and CDR2 FNYEAQ (reference sequence). The CDR3 consists of 17 residues. Germline trimming cut 1 base from V and 5 bases from J; bases unmatched to any gene: 13.